This entry concerns a single T cell receptor beta chain. The antigen is unknown. This could be a read error, since a much larger clone is one nucleotide away. The data derive from a study of blood T cells in healthy people across ages. Study-wide results and caveats: Because sorting was not performed, PBMCs prevented conclusive naive versus antigen-experienced comparison. Estimated diversity across one million T cells was deemed an underestimate.

The CDR3 loop spans 13 amino acids. V lost 7 bases, J lost 13 bases, and 23 bases lay in between. CDR1 and CDR2 (germline): SQVTM, ANQGSEA. Sample-barcoded 5' priming and a J-beta primer mix drove a second PCR of roughly 6 to 12 cycles. TCRdb passed the 5' RACE reads through MiXCR, listing each CDR3 protein once. The table has around 1,800,000 distinct CDR3 sequences, roughly two fifths seen once. Sequencing input: blood. The chain employs TRBV29-1 and TRBJ2-4; the D is unclear. This TCR came from a human donor in good health. CDR3 sequence (DNA): TGCAGCGCCCCGGGCCTCGGCGGCAATGAGCAGTACTTC. Residues: CSAPGLGGNEQYF.